These 15 T cell receptor beta chains share one sample of origin, sequenced in a study of shared clonotypes between healthy human individuals. The naive CD8 subset, CD45RO-negative cells positively selected for CCR7, excluded terminally differentiated effector memory CD45RA+ cells. Some clones are missing from TCRdb's copy, which holds only in-frame ones; the method was immunoSEQ multiplex PCR. The sample shows some 2,100,000 clones, 85% to 95% of them seen only once. Sequenced: naive CD8+ T cells from PBMCs. The source is a man aged 18 to 30 in good health. Some clones in this sample may be carry-over from other donors' samples.

The CDR3 here is CASSPDRLLDPGANVLTF. The CDR3 DNA sequence: TGTGCCAGCAGCCCGGACAGGCTTCTTGATCCTGGGGCCAACGTCCTGACTTTC. The chain combines TRBV7-9 with TRBJ2-6, with TRBD1 matching over 7 bases. The length of the CDR3 is 18 residues. Germline V gene data show CDR1 as SEHNR and CDR2 as FQNEAQ (reference sequence). J lost 2 bases, V lost 5 bases, and 12 bases had no gene match.

The chain combines TRBV5-1 with TRBJ2-2; D is perhaps TRBD1 (5 bases). Germline CDR1 is SGHRS and CDR2 is YFSETQ. Trimming removed 1 base from V and 4 bases from J, with 8 bases in between. This CDR3 comprises 14 residues. The CDR3 spells CASSLSGLTGELFF. CDR3 nucleotides: TGCGCCAGCAGCTTGTCAGGGCTCACCGGGGAGCTGTTTTTT. The full variable domain, rest sourced from reference TRBV5-1 and TRBJ2-2, is KAGVTQTPRYLIKTRGQQVTLSCSPISGHRSVSWYQQTPGQGLQFLFEYFSETQRNKGNFPGRFSGRQFSNSRSEMNVSTLELGDSALYLCASSLSGLTGELFFGEGSRLTVL.

For this clone: One end of the junction does not line up with germline, which may come from a read error. J is TRBJ2-4 and V is TRBV7-3; TRBD2 matches at 11 bases. From germline, CDR1 is SGHTA and CDR2 FQGTGA. This CDR3 is 12 amino acids long. The DNA of the CDR3 is TGTGCCAGCAGCGCTTTAGCGGGAGGGTTACACTTC. Amino acid sequence: CASSALAGGLHF.

J is TRBJ2-7 and V is TRBV6-4; 15 nucleotides agree with TRBD2. CDR1 is MRHNA, CDR2 SNTAGT, per germline. This CDR3 has 17 amino acids. The ends lost 5 bases at V and 6 bases at J; junction bases unmatched: 11. The CDR3 DNA sequence: TGTGCCAGCAGTCCGGGACTAGCGGGAGGCCCCTTGTGCGAGCAGTACTTC. Its protein product is CASSPGLAGGPLCEQYF.

The chain links TRBV19 to TRBJ1-5, with a weak D call TRBD1 (5 bases). This CDR3 is 14 amino acids long. Germline V CDR1 and CDR2: LNHDA, SQIVND (reference sequence). V lost 8 bases to trimming and J lost 0 bases, with 11 bases between them. The DNA of the CDR3 is TGTGCCAGTTTTGGGGCCCTTAGCAATCAGCCCCAGCATTTT. Its translation is CASFGALSNQPQHF. The full variable domain, completed using reference TRBV19 and TRBJ1-5, is DGGITQSPKYLFRKEGQNVTLSCEQNLNHDAMYWYRQDPGQGLRLIYYSQIVNDFQKGDIAEGYSVSREKKESFPLTVTSAQKNPTAFYLCASFGALSNQPQHFGDGTRLSIL.

This sequence joins TRBV7-9 and TRBJ2-7; D is uncertain. Trimming left V 0 bases short and J 5 bases short, with 11 bases between. This CDR3 has 14 amino acids. Germline CDR1 reads SEHNR; CDR2 reads FQNEAQ (reference sequence). The CDR3, as DNA: TGTGCCAGCAGCTTAGCGTCCAGGAGCCACGAGCAGTACTTC. Encoded protein: CASSLASRSHEQYF.

The chain employs TRBV9 and TRBJ2-1; TRBD2 matches 14 bases. V dropped 0 bases and J dropped 9; count of bases not matched to a gene: 11. CDR1 and CDR2 (germline): SGDLS, YYNGEE. This CDR3 comprises 18 residues. CDR3: CASSVVVGETSGRGEQFF. The CDR3 DNA reads as TGTGCCAGCAGCGTAGTAGTGGGGGAGACTAGCGGGAGGGGTGAGCAGTTCTTC.

This chain links TRBV27 with TRBJ2-1; D call uncertain. Trimming removed 8 bases at V and 6 bases at J, with 17 bases between. Germline V gives CDR1 MNHEY, CDR2 SMNVEV (reference sequence). The length of the CDR3 is 14 residues. CDR3 protein: CASRAGRSTNEQFF. CDR3 nucleotides: TGTGCCAGCCGCGCTGGTCGGAGCACCAATGAGCAGTTCTTC.

This clone has a handful of counts. This chain joins TRBV7-9 and TRBJ1-4, with D unclear. Between the trimmed V and J ends, which lost 8 bases and 2 bases, there was a span of 9 bases. Germline CDR1 SEHNR, CDR2 FQNEAQ (reference sequence). The length of the CDR3 is 13 residues. The CDR3 coding sequence is TGTGCCAGCGGAGGGAGGACTAATGAAAAACTGTTTTTT. Translation: CASGGRTNEKLFF.

The chain is built from TRBV25-1 and TRBJ2-3, with TRBD2 matching 7 bases. Germline-derived CDR1 and CDR2 are MGHDK and SYGVNS. The CDR3 runs 14 residues. With V trimmed by 1 base and J by 5 bases, 3 bases remained unmatched. CDR3 amino acids: CASSEWGGEDTQYF. The CDR3 DNA is TGTGCCAGCAGTGAATGGGGGGGGGAAGATACGCAGTATTTT.

The V gene is TRBV7-9, the J gene TRBJ2-7, with 7 nucleotides matching TRBD2. The V gene end was trimmed by 1 base and the J gene end by 3 bases; junction bases not matched to a gene: 6. The CDR3 sequence is 15 residues long. Germline V gene lookup returns CDR1 SEHNR and CDR2 FQNEAQ (reference sequence). CDR3 amino acids: CASSLETSLFYEQYF. The DNA of the CDR3 is TGTGCCAGCAGCTTAGAGACTAGCCTATTCTACGAGCAGTACTTC.

J is TRBJ1-6 and V is TRBV30; 8 bases agree with TRBD1. CDR3 size: 17 residues. Trimming cost V 1 base and J 8 bases; bases outside gene matches: 13. Per germline, CDR1 GTSNPN and CDR2 SVGIG (reference sequence). The CDR3 sequence: CAWSDRGQGRADSPLHF. The CDR3 nucleotides read TGTGCCTGGAGTGACCGTGGACAGGGCCGGGCTGATTCACCCCTCCACTTT.

The V and J genes are TRBV9 and TRBJ2-3; tentatively, D is TRBD1 (6 bases). The CDR3 length is 15 residues. Trimming left V 1 base short and J 4 bases short, with 13 bases between. Germline V gene data show CDR1 as SGDLS and CDR2 as YYNGEE. The CDR3 sequence: CASSVYDRKADTQYF. CDR3 bases: TGTGCCAGCAGCGTATACGACAGGAAAGCAGATACGCAGTATTTT. Full variable domain (rest looked up from reference TRBV9 and TRBJ2-3): DSGVTQTPKHLITATGQRVTLRCSPRSGDLSVYWYQQSLDQGLQFLIQYYNGEERAKGNILERFSAQQFPDLHSELNLSSLELGDSALYFCASSVYDRKADTQYFGPGTRLTVL.

The V and J genes are TRBV7-9 and TRBJ2-3, with 9 bases lining up with TRBD1. J gave up 6 bases and V 5 bases, and 15 bases lay outside the gene matches. The germline V gene encodes CDR1 SEHNR and CDR2 FQNEAQ (reference sequence). The CDR3 extends over 17 amino acids. The CDR3 is CASSTRMGQGSTDTQYF. The CDR3 DNA sequence: TGTGCCAGCAGCACCCGGATGGGACAGGGTTCTACCGATACGCAGTATTTT.

This clone appeared a single time. The chain is built from TRBV2 and TRBJ2-2, with 12 bases fitting TRBD2. V gave up 7 bases and J gave up 5 bases; unmatched junction bases: 5. The CDR3 is 15 residues long. Germline V gene data show CDR1 as SNHLY and CDR2 as FYNNEI. The CDR3 sequence is CASTRLAGATGELFF. The CDR3 region has the DNA TGTGCCAGCACTCGACTAGCGGGAGCTACCGGGGAGCTGTTTTTT.